This T cell receptor beta chain derives from a study of PD-1 blockade in classical Hodgkin lymphoma (dated by TCRdb to the early 2020s). For context, the study as a whole: The study used TCR beta sequencing and CyTOF to define a peripheral blood immune signature of response to PD-1 blockade in classical Hodgkin lymphoma.

The Qiagen DNeasy kit was used to extract genomic DNA from unsorted PBMCs and from the negatively selected CD4+ and CD8+ fractions. Amplification of TCR beta CDR3 regions was done by immunoSEQ multiplex PCR with primers that anneal to V and J segments. A synthetic immune receptor repertoire was used to minimize amplification bias, and any residual bias was removed computationally once sequencing was done. In the original analysis: Custom Python scripts were used to quantify repertoire diversity as the Shannon entropy index. Unsorted, CD4+ and CD8+ repertoires were analyzed separately, except for combined analyses in which CD4+ and CD8+ sequences were merged in silico. TCRdb stores this immuneACCESS table with in-frame sequences only. Part of the clones is absent; in the studies checked, under half of the shortfall reflects unresolved V genes, and no reason is known for the rest. The V and J calls and clone size were taken over from that table, and D and trimming were inferred from the DNA. For this sample the table gives over 14,000 clones, of which roughly nine tenths were detected only once. The ten largest make up around 6.2% of the sample.

The junction carries 9 bases between V and J, which are trimmed by 4 bases and 2 bases respectively. For CDR1 and CDR2, the germline V gene lists SNHLY and FYNNEI. There are 13 amino acids in the CDR3, from cysteine to phenylalanine inclusive. Just the 39-base CDR3 DNA is kept, in frame starting at base 1. What the authors observed across the whole study: Baseline TCR diversity was reported as lower in newly diagnosed patients than in healthy donors, and lower still in relapsed/refractory patients. The study covered only a single clinical trial cohort, and the causes of the repertoire differences, possibly disease activity or prior therapy, were still not defined.

A remark on this clone: Its target antigen remains unknown. It has no much larger one-base neighbor in the sample; base qualities were not kept.

The sample's time point label, decoded: newly diagnosed, previously untreated cHL patient sample. CD8+ T cells were purified from thawed PBMCs by magnetic negative selection with a Miltenyi CD8+ T cell isolation kit. To serve as a comparison group for the relapsed/refractory trial patients, PBMCs were sequenced from patients with newly diagnosed, previously untreated classical Hodgkin lymphoma. After peripheral blood was drawn into 8 mL Vacutainer Cell Preparation Tubes, PBMCs were isolated by centrifugation and then cryopreserved. Purified CD4+ and CD8+ fractions were prepared only for cases with an additional available PBMC sample. Magnetically labelled cells were removed on LS columns in a quadroMACS separator, and the flow-through was collected as the purified fraction.

The chain is made from TRBV2 and TRBJ2-7; no D segment can be confidently identified. Material for sequencing was CD8+ T cells from blood. The receptor was derived from a human donor with classical Hodgkin lymphoma. The CDR3 protein is CASSGFTTYEQYF. The DNA sequence reads TGTGCCAGCAGTGGGTTCACTACCTACGAGCAGTACTTC.